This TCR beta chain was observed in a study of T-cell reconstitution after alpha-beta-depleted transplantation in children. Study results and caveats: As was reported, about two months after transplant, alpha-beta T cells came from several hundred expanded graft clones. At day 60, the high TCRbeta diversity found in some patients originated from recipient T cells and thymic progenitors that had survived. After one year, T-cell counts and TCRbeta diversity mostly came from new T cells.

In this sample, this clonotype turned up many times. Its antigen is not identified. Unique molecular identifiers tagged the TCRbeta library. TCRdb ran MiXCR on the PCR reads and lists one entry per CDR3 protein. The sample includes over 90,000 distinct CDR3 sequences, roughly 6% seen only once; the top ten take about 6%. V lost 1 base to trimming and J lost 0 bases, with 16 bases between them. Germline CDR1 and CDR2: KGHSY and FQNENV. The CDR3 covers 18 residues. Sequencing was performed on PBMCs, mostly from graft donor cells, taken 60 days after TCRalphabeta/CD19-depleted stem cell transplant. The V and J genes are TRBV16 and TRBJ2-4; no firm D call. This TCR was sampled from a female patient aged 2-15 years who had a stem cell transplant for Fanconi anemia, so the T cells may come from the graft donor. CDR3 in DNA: TGTGCCAGCAGCCAATTCTATCAGGTGGCGTTAGCCAAAAACATTCAGTACTTC. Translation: CASSQFYQVALAKNIQYF. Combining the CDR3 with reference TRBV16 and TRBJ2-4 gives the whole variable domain GEEVAQTPKHLVRGEGQKAKLYCAPIKGHSYVFWYQQVLKNEFKFLISFQNENVFDETGMPKERFSAKCLPNSPCSLEIQATKLEDSAVYFCASSQFYQVALAKNIQYFGAGTRLSVL.